These 15 T cell receptor beta chains share one sample of origin, sequenced in a study of regulatory T cells in long-lasting Graves disease (dated by TCRdb to the early 2020s). The time point label corresponds to: persistent/refractory GD, antithyroid drugs over 5 years with positive TRAb. RNA was extracted from PBMCs in TRIzol for both TCR sequencing and RNA sequencing. The method was multiplex PCR. Data came from an Illumina HiSeq 4000. CDR3 regions were amplified by Arm-PCR with iRepertoire HTBI primers to construct TCR beta libraries. In-frame beta chains were kept once TCRdb had trimmed the public reads at Q25 with fastp and called clones with MiXCR. CDR3 protein duplicates are merged, each entry listing the most common genes and DNA. For this sample the table gives about 340,000 distinct CDR3 sequences, of which less than 20% were detected only once. The ten largest account for over 25% of the sample.

The sample here was peripheral blood mononuclear cells (PBMCs), taken when the disease was refractory, from a patient treated with antithyroid drugs. Every receptor here comes from a female donor with Graves disease.

The chain is built from TRBV5-1 and TRBJ1-6; D unresolved. This CDR3 spans 15 amino acids. From germline, CDR1 is SGHRS and CDR2 YFSETQ. V shed 0 bases and J shed 4 bases, with 8 bases lying between them. CDR3 in amino acids: CASSLARRYNSPLHF. CDR3 bases: TGCGCCAGCAGCTTGGCCCGGCGTTATAATTCACCCCTCCACTTT.

This clonotype was seen more than once but under ten times. This sequence joins TRBV9 and TRBJ2-7; maybe TRBD1 (5 bases). Germline CDR1 is SGDLS and CDR2 is YYNGEE. Trimming removed 0 bases from V and 3 bases from J, with 10 bases in between. The CDR3 runs to 14 residues. The CDR3 reads CASSVDTGSYEQYF. The DNA of the CDR3 is TGTGCCAGCAGCGTAGATACAGGTAGCTACGAGCAGTACTTC. The full variable domain, with the rest looked up from reference TRBV9 and TRBJ2-7, is DSGVTQTPKHLITATGQRVTLRCSPRSGDLSVYWYQQSLDQGLQFLIQYYNGEERAKGNILERFSAQQFPDLHSELNLSSLELGDSALYFCASSVDTGSYEQYFGPGTRLTVT.

Only a few counts were recorded for this clonotype. This chain links TRBV24-1 with TRBJ2-3, with 8 bases that match TRBD2. With V trimmed by 12 bases and J by 5 bases, 9 bases remained unmatched. The CDR3 is 13 residues long. Germline V CDR1 and CDR2: KGHDR, SFDVKD. DNA of the CDR3: TGTGCCGCGGCGGGGGGATCAGGAGATACGCAGTATTTT. Translating gives CAAAGGSGDTQYF.

The V and J genes are TRBV9 and TRBJ1-1; D remains ambiguous. V gave up 4 bases and J gave up 1 base, with 14 bases separating them. CDR1 and CDR2 from the germline V gene are SGDLS and YYNGEE. CDR3 length equals 15 residues. CDR3 in amino acids: CASSMNSKKNTEAFF. The CDR3, as DNA: TGTGCCAGCAGCATGAACAGTAAAAAGAACACTGAAGCTTTCTTT.

V usage is TRBV5-1 and J usage is TRBJ1-5; D not resolved. Trimming removed 0 bases at V and 0 bases at J, with 10 bases between. This CDR3 spans 16 amino acids. Per germline, CDR1 SGHRS and CDR2 YFSETQ. DNA of the CDR3: TGCGCCAGCAGCTTGGCGGCTGGGGATAGCAATCAGCCCCAGCATTTT. This gives the protein CASSLAAGDSNQPQHF.

The chain has TRBV11-3 and TRBJ2-4; tentatively, D is TRBD1 or TRBD2 (6 bases each). The CDR3 consists of 18 residues. V lost 2 bases, J lost 0 bases, and 17 bases lay in between. Germline CDR1 is SGHNT and CDR2 is YENEEA. The CDR3 coding sequence is TGTGCCAGCAGCTTAATGTCTTGGGGGGCCCGAGCCAAAAACATTCAGTACTTC. Encoded protein: CASSLMSWGARAKNIQYF.

This clonotype was found many times. The rearrangement uses TRBV10-1 and TRBJ1-1; 9 nucleotides align to TRBD1. The CDR3 is made up of 15 amino acids. J gave up 3 bases and V 5 bases, and 7 bases lay outside the gene matches. The germline V gene has CDR1 WNHNN and CDR2 SYGVQD (reference sequence). The CDR3 DNA reads as TGCGCCAGCAGTCCCGGGACAGGGTTTTACACTGAAGCTTTCTTT. Encoded protein: CASSPGTGFYTEAFF.

The sample holds many counts of this clonotype. V usage is TRBV20-1 and J usage is TRBJ1-2; 7 positions match TRBD1. The V gene end was trimmed by 1 base and the J gene end by 4 bases; junction bases not matched to a gene: 6. CDR1 and CDR2 (germline): DFQATT, SNEGSKA (reference sequence). This CDR3 is built from 14 residues. In DNA, the CDR3 is TGCAGTGCTAGAGGTTTCCGGGACAGCTATGGCTACACCTTC. It encodes CSARGFRDSYGYTF.

This clonotype has ten or more counts. The chain combines TRBV11-2 with TRBJ2-7; D gene ambiguous. V was clipped by 5 bases and J by 7 bases, with 12 bases between them. The CDR3 length is 12 residues. Germline CDR1 SGHAT, CDR2 FQNNGV. CDR3 region: CASSPSFWEQYF. DNA of the CDR3: TGTGCCAGCAGCCCTAGTTTCTGGGAGCAGTACTTC.

The chain is built from TRBV4-1 and TRBJ2-5; TRBD1 matches at 10 bases. The germline V gene has CDR1 MGHRA and CDR2 YSYEKL. This CDR3 contains 15 residues. V shed 3 bases and J 3 bases; nucleotides not matched to a gene: 4. CDR3 loop: CASSHGGQGKETQYF. DNA for the CDR3: TGCGCCAGCAGCCACGGGGGACAGGGGAAAGAGACCCAGTACTTC.

This clonotype was seen many times. The chain couples TRBV20-1 to TRBJ1-2; D ambiguous. Trimming took 5 bases from V and 4 from J, leaving 14 bases between them. The CDR3 covers 13 residues. CDR1 is DFQATT and CDR2 is SNEGSKA in the germline V gene (reference sequence). The CDR3 DNA is TGCAGTGCTTGGACGGAGGATTCCTATGGCTACACCTTC. Translated: CSAWTEDSYGYTF.

This clonotype was observed a few times. The chain has TRBV3-1 and TRBJ2-2; TRBD2 agrees at 8 bases. Trimming took 6 bases from V and 5 from J; bases not matched to a gene: 14. Germline CDR1 LGHDT, CDR2 YNNKEL (reference sequence). The CDR3 has 17 residues. CDR3 bases: TGTGCCAGCAGTCACGTCGGGGGGGGGAGCTGGACCGGGGAGCTGTTTTTT. This codes for CASSHVGGGSWTGELFF.

This clonotype was seen a few times. No DNA is shown, since the ends of the CDR3 on it are uncertain; the CDR3 is the one TCRdb lists. CDR3: CAISTSGQRNEQFF. This chain uses TRBV10-3 with TRBJ2-1; the DNA was not used to check the table's D call, TRBD1. The germline gives CDR1 ENHRY, CDR2 SYGVKD. Counting both end residues, the CDR3 totals 14 amino acids.

This clonotype was detected ten times or more. V usage is TRBV5-1 and J usage is TRBJ1-1; D gene ambiguous. The germline V gene encodes CDR1 SGHRS and CDR2 YFSETQ. V was shortened by 0 bases and J by 3 bases, with 6 bases between the two germline ends. This CDR3 is 13 amino acids long. The CDR3 reads CASSLEVDTEAFF. Here the CDR3 DNA reads TGCGCCAGCAGCTTGGAGGTGGACACTGAAGCTTTCTTT.

This clonotype was picked up many times. The V and J genes are TRBV20-1 and TRBJ2-2; TRBD2 is a possible D gene (6 bases). The CDR3 has 16 residues. Trimming removed 0 bases from V and 1 base from J, with 12 bases in between. The germline gives CDR1 DFQATT, CDR2 SNEGSKA (reference sequence). For the CDR3, the DNA is TGCAGTGCTAGAGATTACCAGCGGGTGAACACCGGGGAGCTGTTTTTT. Amino acids: CSARDYQRVNTGELFF.